The 9 T cell receptor beta chains below come from one sample, sequenced in a study of identifying expanded T cells in peripheral blood (dated by TCRdb to the late 2010s). The protocol used for the library was the immunoSEQ multiplex PCR assay. This immuneACCESS table, as held by TCRdb, lists in-frame sequences with V and J called but not all clones. Of the missing ones, under half trace to an unresolved V gene in checked studies; the others have no known cause. A total of over 100,000 clones appear in this sample, 88% of them only once. 6.5% to 9% of the sample rests with the top ten. Sequenced material: blood. These receptors were taken from a person between 18 and 75 years old in good health.

The chain joins TRBV7-2 to TRBJ2-5; D perhaps matches TRBD2 (5 bases). This CDR3 is 13 amino acids long. Trimming removed 5 bases from V and 4 bases from J, with 11 bases in between. Germline V gene sequence: CDR1 SGHTA, CDR2 FQGNSA. The chain's CDR3 is CASSLKGAETQYF. The CDR3 nucleotides read TGTGCCAGCAGCCTAAAGGGAGCAGAGACCCAGTACTTC. Combining the CDR3 with reference TRBV7-2 and TRBJ2-5 gives the whole variable domain GAGVSQSPSNKVTEKGKDVELRCDPISGHTALYWYRQSLGQGLEFLIYFQGNSAPDKSGLPSDRFSAERTGGSVSTLTIQRTQQEDSAVYLCASSLKGAETQYFGPGTRLLVL.

The V gene is TRBV6-5, the J gene TRBJ2-5; D not certain. Germline CDR1 MNHEY, CDR2 SVGAGI. This CDR3 is 16 amino acids long. V was shortened by 2 bases and J by 2 bases, with 15 bases between the two germline ends. The CDR3 DNA sequence: TGTGCCAGCAGTTACACCTTATCAAATGCTCAAGAGACCCAGTACTTC. As protein: CASSYTLSNAQETQYF.

This sequence joins TRBV6-5 and TRBJ2-3, with 8 bases aligning to TRBD1. This CDR3 has 15 amino acids. V shed 3 bases and J 4 bases; nucleotides not matched to a gene: 6. Germline CDR1 reads MNHEY; CDR2 reads SVGAGI. This chain's CDR3 is CASSYSGQGSDTQYF. The CDR3 nucleotides read TGTGCCAGCAGTTATTCCGGACAGGGATCAGATACGCAGTATTTT.

V is TRBV5-1 and J is TRBJ2-1, with D tentatively TRBD1 or TRBD2 (6 bases each). CDR1 SGHRS and CDR2 YFSETQ come from the germline V gene. This CDR3 contains 19 residues. The ends were cut back, 1 base at V and 1 base at J, with 21 bases in the middle. This CDR3 reads CASSLMLGGHGISYNEQFF. Written as DNA, the CDR3 is TGCGCCAGCAGCTTGATGTTGGGGGGACATGGAATTTCCTACAATGAGCAGTTCTTC.

This sequence joins TRBV18 and TRBJ1-1; D ambiguous. Trimming left V 3 bases short and J 5 bases short, with 19 bases between. The CDR3 contains 16 residues. The germline gives CDR1 KGHSH, CDR2 LQKENI. In nucleotides, the CDR3 is TGTGCCAGCTCACCGGACGTGCAAGCAGCTAGTACTGAAGCTTTCTTT. It translates to CASSPDVQAASTEAFF.

The rearrangement uses TRBV2 and TRBJ2-1; the match to TRBD2 covers 7 bases. V was pared by 6 bases and J by 2 bases, with 4 bases of the junction left unmatched. The CDR3 runs 14 residues. Germline V gene sequence: CDR1 SNHLY, CDR2 FYNNEI. The CDR3 bases are TGTGCCAGCAGAGGGAGGGGCGCCTACAATGAGCAGTTCTTC. Translation gives CASRGRGAYNEQFF. Full variable domain (outside the CDR3, taken from reference TRBV2 and TRBJ2-1): EPEVTQTPSHQVTQMGQEVILRCVPISNHLYFYWYRQILGQKVEFLVSFYNNEISEKSEIFDDQFSVERPDGSNFTLKIRSTKLEDSAMYFCASRGRGAYNEQFFGPGTRLTVL.

The chain couples TRBV6-1 to TRBJ1-2, with 10 bases aligning to TRBD1. Looked up from germline, CDR1 is MNHNS and CDR2 is SASEGT. V lost 8 bases, J lost 10 bases, and 7 bases stayed unmatched. The CDR3 is made up of 12 amino acids. The CDR3 protein is CASLTGGKAYTF. The CDR3 bases are TGTGCCAGCTTGACAGGGGGCAAGGCCTACACCTTC.

DNA for the CDR3: TGTGCCAGTAGTGCCCCGGGACACGACAATTCACCCCTCCACTTT. Protein product: CASSAPGHDNSPLHF. The chain uses TRBV19 and TRBJ1-6, with TRBD1 as a possible D gene (6 bases). Trimming left V 5 bases short and J 7 bases short, with 15 bases between. CDR3 length: 15 residues. Per the germline V gene, CDR1 is LNHDA and CDR2 is SQIVND (reference sequence).

V usage is TRBV6-1 and J usage is TRBJ2-7; possibly TRBD1 for D (6 bases). There are 13 residues in the CDR3. The V gene's germline CDR1 is MNHNS and CDR2 SASEGT. The ends were cut back, 1 base at V and 5 bases at J, with 9 bases in the middle. The CDR3 DNA reads as TGTGCCAGCAGTGAAGAACAGGGCCACGAGCAGTACTTC. It yields the protein CASSEEQGHEQYF.